This entry describes one T cell receptor (beta chain). The entry originates in a study of blood T cell repertoires in COVID-19. Data came from immunoSEQ multiplex PCR; TCRdb stores just in-frame clones and leaves some out. This table holds some 400,000 clones, roughly 90% found once. Germline V gives CDR1 LGHNA, CDR2 YNFKEQ. Germline trimming cut 3 bases from V and 2 bases from J; bases unmatched to any gene: 5. The CDR3 contains 16 residues. The receptor's source is a woman under 40 who had recovered from COVID-19. The sequenced sample was PBMCs or T cells enriched from blood (not recorded which). V usage is TRBV4-2 and J usage is TRBJ2-1; 9 bases fit TRBD2. CDR3 residues: CASSHLAGPPYNEQFF. The DNA of the CDR3 is TGTGCCAGCAGCCACCTAGCGGGGCCCCCCTACAATGAGCAGTTCTTC.